A single TCR beta chain is shown here with its context. Its specificity is unknown. This entry is derived from a study of vaccination effects on CD4 cells after COVID-19. Profiling relied on immunoSEQ multiplex PCR, and the TCRdb table lists in-frame clones only, not all of them. The table shows tens of thousands of clones, with under 70% occurring only once. Using viral peptide pools, the ViraFEST assay grew out antigen-specific CD4+ T cells prior to sequencing. Following 10 days of culture, CD4+ T cells were isolated. In the vaccine recipients, nucleocapsid antibodies were negative and there was no prior SARS-CoV-2 infection. The clonotype was recovered from a human donor who received a COVID-19 vaccine. Sequences were derived from CD4+ T cells from PBMCs cultured with HCoV-OC43 spike peptides, sampled before COVID-19 vaccination. The subset is: HCoV-OC43 spike overlapping peptide pool stimulation.

The CDR3 coding sequence is TGCGCCAGCAGCTCACACAAGACAGGGCGCGACTACAATGAGCAGTTCTTC. Translated, it gives CASSSHKTGRDYNEQFF. The chain carries TRBV5-1 and TRBJ2-1; 7 bases align to TRBD1. The CDR3 runs to 17 residues. Germline CDR1 and CDR2: SGHRS and YFSETQ. The V gene end was trimmed by 3 bases and the J gene end by 3 bases; junction bases not matched to a gene: 12.